Listed here are 10 T cell receptor beta chains from one sample, sequenced in a study of shared clonotypes between healthy human individuals. The data were produced by immunoSEQ multiplex PCR, yet TCRdb's version contains in-frame clones alone and is incomplete. The sample holds hundreds of thousands of clones, approximately 73% seen once. The source material was memory CD4+ T cells sorted from blood. The subset here: CD45RA-negative fraction. The origin of the receptors is a woman aged 25 to 45 in good health.

Regarding this clone: Within the sample, other DNA sequences also encode this same CDR3. This rearrangement joins TRBV6-5 to TRBJ1-1; D not certain. Per the germline V gene, CDR1 is MNHEY and CDR2 is SVGAGI. V was shortened by 2 bases and J by 1 base, with 8 bases between the two germline ends. This CDR3 region has 14 residues. This CDR3 reads CASSYRGGNTEAFF. As DNA, the CDR3 is TGTGCCAGCAGTTACCGAGGTGGGAACACTGAAGCTTTCTTT.

As concerns this clone: The sample carries other DNA sequences with the same CDR3. The rearrangement joins TRBV19 to TRBJ1-6; TRBD1 is a possible D gene (6 bases). The V and J ends lost 9 bases and 0 bases respectively, with 9 bases between them. This CDR3 comprises 14 residues. CDR1 is LNHDA, CDR2 SQIVND, per germline (reference sequence). The CDR3 DNA sequence: TGTGCCAGCGGACAGAGCTCCTATAATTCACCCCTCCACTTT. Translation gives CASGQSSYNSPLHF. The variable domain in full, with the rest retrieved from reference TRBV19 and TRBJ1-6, is DGGITQSPKYLFRKEGQNVTLSCEQNLNHDAMYWYRQDPGQGLRLIYYSQIVNDFQKGDIAEGYSVSREKKESFPLTVTSAQKNPTAFYLCASGQSSYNSPLHFGNGTRLTVT.

This clone was observed a handful of times. The chain combines TRBV30 with TRBJ2-3; the match to TRBD2 covers 7 bases. In germline, CDR1 is GTSNPN, CDR2 SVGIG (reference sequence). The CDR3 is made up of 14 amino acids. V was clipped by 5 bases and J by 4 bases; unmatched bases: 9. The CDR3 nucleotides read TGTGCCTGGGCCCCCGGACTAGTCCCAGATACGCAGTATTTT. Translating it yields CAWAPGLVPDTQYF.

The chain recombines TRBV13 with TRBJ2-1; D is possibly TRBD2 (5 bases). Germline loops: CDR1 PRHDT, CDR2 FYEKMQ (reference sequence). V was shortened by 3 bases and J by 2 bases, with 14 bases between the two germline ends. The CDR3 loop spans 16 amino acids. DNA for the CDR3: TGTGCCAGCAGCTTTTTTGGTGGGAGCCCCTACAATGAGCAGTTCTTC. It translates to CASSFFGGSPYNEQFF.

This chain connects TRBV7-9 to TRBJ2-4; the D call may be TRBD1 or TRBD2 (5 bases each). The CDR3 extends over 17 amino acids. Deletions cut 1 base from V and 0 bases from J, with 13 bases between. From germline, CDR1 is SEHNR and CDR2 FQNEAQ (reference sequence). CDR3 sequence (DNA): TGTGCCAGCAGCTTAGACGGGGCGCGAGGAGCCAAAAACATTCAGTACTTC. Its protein is CASSLDGARGAKNIQYF.

The V gene is TRBV11-2, the J gene TRBJ2-3, with TRBD1 identical over 8 bases. The CDR3 runs to 14 residues. Looked up from germline, CDR1 is SGHAT and CDR2 is FQNNGV. V lost 6 bases and J lost 2; bases outside the gene matches: 4. The CDR3 bases are TGTGCCAGCAGGTGGACAGGGATCACAGATACGCAGTATTTT. It translates to CASRWTGITDTQYF.

The rearrangement joins TRBV5-4 to TRBJ2-7; 7 nucleotides agree with TRBD1. The V gene's germline CDR1 is SGHNT and CDR2 YYREEE (reference sequence). Unmatched junction bases numbered 9, after V lost 3 bases and J lost 3 bases. The length of the CDR3 is 15 residues. CDR3 sequence (DNA): TGTGCCAGCAGCTCCCCCACGACAGGGCACTACGAGCAGTACTTC. Its translation is CASSSPTTGHYEQYF.

The J gene is TRBJ2-5, the V gene TRBV10-1; 7 bases are a match to TRBD2. Trimming removed 6 bases from V and 2 bases from J; junction bases left unmatched: 15. Per the germline V gene, CDR1 is WNHNN and CDR2 is SYGVQD (reference sequence). The CDR3 contains 17 residues. CDR3 residues: CASSELGAGENQETQYF. The CDR3 nucleotides are TGCGCCAGCAGCGAGCTAGGGGCGGGGGAGAATCAAGAGACCCAGTACTTC.

For the CDR3, the DNA is TGTGCCGTAGCGGGAGGGCCCAATGAGCAGTTCTTC. It is translated as CAVAGGPNEQFF. This chain connects TRBV25-1 to TRBJ2-1, with TRBD2 matching over 11 bases. This CDR3 has 12 residues. The germline V gene encodes CDR1 MGHDK and CDR2 SYGVNS. Trimming at V came to 11 bases and at J to 6 bases, leaving 3 bases not matched to a gene.

The chain joins TRBV6-1 to TRBJ1-1; D unresolved. The CDR3 spans 14 residues. Germline CDR1 MNHNS, CDR2 SASEGT. V lost 0 bases and J lost 0, with 5 bases in between. The CDR3 nucleotides are TGTGCCAGCAGTGAAGCCGCCATGAACACTGAAGCTTTCTTT. Its protein is CASSEAAMNTEAFF.